The clone carrying this T cell receptor (beta chain) came up many times. No antigen is known for it. The sample is drawn from a study of blood T cells in healthy people across ages. Study outcomes and limitations: It was held that the diversity estimates obtained from one million T cells were underestimates.

Germline assignment: CDR1 GTSNPN and CDR2 SVGIG (reference sequence). V was cut by 4 bases and J by 5 bases, with 9 bases left in between. The CDR3 consists of 11 residues. The use of a sample-barcoded 5' primer and a J-beta primer mix characterized a second PCR of roughly 6 to 12 cycles. Carrying 12 random nucleotides, a template-switch adaptor labeled each individual cDNA molecule. A single record per CDR3 protein comes from TCRdb applying MiXCR to the 5' RACE reads. The sample gives around 870,000 distinct CDR3 sequences, 29% of which show up once; 17% is in the top ten. Donors each provided 8 to 10 milliliters of peripheral blood.

The V and J genes are TRBV30 and TRBJ2-7; unclear D gene. The clonotype originates from a woman of 80 years or more in good health. Sequenced sample: blood. CDR3 protein: CAWIRFDEQYF. The DNA for the CDR3 is TGTGCCTGGATCCGGTTTGACGAGCAGTACTTC.